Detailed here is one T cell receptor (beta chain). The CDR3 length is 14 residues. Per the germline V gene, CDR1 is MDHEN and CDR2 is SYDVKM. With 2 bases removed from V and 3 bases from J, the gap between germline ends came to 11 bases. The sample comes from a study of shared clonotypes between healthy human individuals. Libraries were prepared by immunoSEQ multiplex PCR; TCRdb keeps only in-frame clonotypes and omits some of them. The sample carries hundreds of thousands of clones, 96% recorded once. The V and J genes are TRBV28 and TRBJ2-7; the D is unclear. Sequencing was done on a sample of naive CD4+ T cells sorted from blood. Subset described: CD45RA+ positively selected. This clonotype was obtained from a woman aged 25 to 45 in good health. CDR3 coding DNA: TGTGCCAGCAGTTTAAGTGGCGCCGGCTACGAGCAGTACTTC. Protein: CASSLSGAGYEQYF.